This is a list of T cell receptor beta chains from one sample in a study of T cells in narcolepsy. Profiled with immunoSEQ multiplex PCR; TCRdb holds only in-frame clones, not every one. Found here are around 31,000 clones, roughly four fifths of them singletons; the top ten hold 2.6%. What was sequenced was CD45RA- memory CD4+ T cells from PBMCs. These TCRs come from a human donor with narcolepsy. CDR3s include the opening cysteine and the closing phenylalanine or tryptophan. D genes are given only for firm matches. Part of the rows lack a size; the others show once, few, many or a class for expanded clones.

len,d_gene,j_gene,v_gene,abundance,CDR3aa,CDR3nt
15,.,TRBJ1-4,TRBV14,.,CASSRRTGLNEKLFF,TGTGCCAGCAGCCGACGGACGGGACTTAATGAAAAACTGTTTTTT
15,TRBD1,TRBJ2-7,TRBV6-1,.,CASKGTGGAWGEQYF,TGTGCCAGCAAGGGGACAGGGGGCGCCTGGGGCGAGCAGTACTTC
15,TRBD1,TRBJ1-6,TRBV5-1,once,CASSSGTGARSPLHF,TGCGCCAGCAGCTCCGGGACAGGGGCTCGCTCACCCCTCCACTTT
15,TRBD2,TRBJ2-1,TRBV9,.,CASSPGSGGYNEQFF,TGTGCCAGCAGCCCCGGGAGCGGGGGGTACAATGAGCAGTTCTTC
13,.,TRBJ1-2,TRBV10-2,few,CASSESLESGYTF,TGCGCCAGCAGTGAGTCGTTAGAGAGCGGCTACACCTTC
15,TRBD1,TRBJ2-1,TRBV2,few,CASSGTGAKTNEQFF,TGTGCCAGCAGTGGGACAGGGGCGAAGACCAATGAGCAGTTCTTC
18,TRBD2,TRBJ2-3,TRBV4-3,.,CASSRTLGAGGGGDTQYF,TGCGCCAGCAGCCGAACCCTCGGAGCGGGGGGGGGAGGAGATACGCAGTATTTT
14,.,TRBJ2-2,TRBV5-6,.,CASSTRRNTGELFF,TGTGCCAGCAGCACAAGACGGAACACCGGGGAGCTGTTTTTT
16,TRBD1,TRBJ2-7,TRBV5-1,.,CASSLGLDRVDLEQYF,TGCGCCAGCAGCCTGGGTCTGGACAGGGTGGATCTCGAGCAGTACTTC
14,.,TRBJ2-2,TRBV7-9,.,CASSLNRETGELFF,TGTGCCAGCAGCTTAAACAGGGAGACCGGGGAGCTGTTTTTT
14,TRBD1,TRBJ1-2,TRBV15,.,CATSLLRGTYGYTF,TGTGCCACCAGTCTCCTCAGGGGGACTTATGGCTACACCTTC
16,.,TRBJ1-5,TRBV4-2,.,CASSSEFSASNQPQHF,TGTGCCAGCAGCTCCGAATTCAGTGCTAGCAATCAGCCCCAGCATTTT
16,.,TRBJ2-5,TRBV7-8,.,CASSATSFFLQETQYF,TGTGCCAGCAGCGCCACTAGTTTCTTCCTCCAAGAGACCCAGTACTTC
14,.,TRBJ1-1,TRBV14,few,CASSQSAGRTEAFF,TGTGCCAGCAGCCAATCGGCGGGTCGGACTGAAGCTTTCTTT
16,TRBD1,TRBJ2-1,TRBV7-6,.,CASSRTGQGAYNEQFF,TGTGCCAGCAGCCGCACGGGACAGGGGGCCTACAATGAGCAGTTCTTC
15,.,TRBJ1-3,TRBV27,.,CASSLTWASGNTIYF,TGTGCCAGCAGTTTAACCTGGGCCTCTGGAAACACCATATATTTT
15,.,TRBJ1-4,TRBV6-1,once,CASSRVQDGKEKLFF,TGTGCCAGCAGTCGCGTACAGGATGGGAAAGAAAAACTGTTTTTT
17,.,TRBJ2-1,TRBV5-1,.,CASSSTHRDGGYNEQFF,TGCGCCAGCAGCTCCACACACCGGGACGGAGGGTACAATGAGCAGTTCTTC
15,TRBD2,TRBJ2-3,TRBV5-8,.,CASSLVGLAADTQYF,TGTGCCAGCAGCTTGGTGGGACTAGCAGCAGATACGCAGTATTTT
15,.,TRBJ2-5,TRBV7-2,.,CASSEQDRIVETQYF,TGTGCCAGCAGCGAGCAGGACAGAATCGTAGAGACCCAGTACTTC
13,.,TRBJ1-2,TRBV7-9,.,CASSSPRVYGYTF,TGTGCCAGCAGCTCCCCTAGAGTCTATGGCTACACCTTC
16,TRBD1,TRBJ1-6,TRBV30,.,CAWSVLGDRGASPLHF,TGTGCCTGGAGTGTACTTGGAGACAGGGGAGCTTCACCCCTCCACTTT
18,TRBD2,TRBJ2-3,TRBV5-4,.,CASSFGTSGGKSKDTQYF,TGTGCCAGCAGCTTCGGGACTAGCGGGGGAAAATCTAAAGATACGCAGTATTTT
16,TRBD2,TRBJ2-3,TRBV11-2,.,CASSLGASGVTDTQYF,TGTGCCAGCAGCTTAGGAGCTAGCGGGGTGACAGATACGCAGTATTTT
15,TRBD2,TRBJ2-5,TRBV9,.,CASSASGGPQETQYF,TGTGCCAGCAGCGCTAGCGGGGGGCCCCAAGAGACCCAGTACTTC
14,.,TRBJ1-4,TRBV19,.,CASSTGTDNEKLFF,TGTGCCAGTAGTACCGGGACCGATAATGAAAAACTGTTTTTT
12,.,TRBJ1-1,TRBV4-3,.,CASSQGSEKSFF,TGCGCCAGCAGCCAAGGGTCCGAGAAGTCTTTCTTT
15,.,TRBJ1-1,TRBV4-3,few,CASSQVPTYIREAFF,TGCGCCAGCAGCCAAGTACCGACTTACATCAGAGAAGCTTTCTTT
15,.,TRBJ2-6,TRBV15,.,CATSRVSSGANVLTF,TGTGCCACCAGCAGAGTTAGCTCTGGGGCCAACGTCCTGACTTTC
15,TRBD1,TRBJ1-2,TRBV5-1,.,CASSGYRDRDDGYTF,TGCGCCAGCAGCGGATACCGGGACAGGGACGATGGCTACACCTTC
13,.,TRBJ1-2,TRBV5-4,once,CASSLDGELRYTF,TGTGCCAGCAGCTTGGATGGGGAACTCAGGTACACCTTC
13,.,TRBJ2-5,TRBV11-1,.,CASSTRGWETQYF,TGTGCCAGCAGCACCAGGGGTTGGGAGACCCAGTACTTC
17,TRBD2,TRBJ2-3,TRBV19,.,CASSRRLAGTSTDTQYF,TGTGCCAGTAGCCGCCGGTTAGCGGGGACAAGCACAGATACGCAGTATTTT
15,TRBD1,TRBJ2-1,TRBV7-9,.,CASSLGTGGHNEQFF,TGTGCCAGCAGCTTGGGGACAGGGGGCCACAATGAGCAGTTCTTC
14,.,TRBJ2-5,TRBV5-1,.,CATWSGQGRETQYF,TGCGCCACCTGGTCGGGGCAGGGTAGAGAGACCCAGTACTTC
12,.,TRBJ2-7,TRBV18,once,CASLPGSYEQYF,TGTGCCAGCCTTCCGGGATCCTACGAGCAGTACTTC
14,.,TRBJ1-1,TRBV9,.,CASSGVAGNTEAFF,TGTGCCAGTTCGGGTGTCGCGGGGAACACTGAAGCTTTCTTT
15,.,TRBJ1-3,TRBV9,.,CASSASALSGNTIYF,TGTGCCAGCAGCGCCTCGGCCCTCTCTGGAAACACCATATATTTT
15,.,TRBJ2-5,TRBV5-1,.,CASSLGGGSQETQYF,TGCGCCAGCAGCTTGGGAGGGGGGTCCCAAGAGACCCAGTACTTC
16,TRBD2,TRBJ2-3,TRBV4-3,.,CASSQELAGGLYTQYF,TGCGCCAGCAGCCAAGAACTAGCGGGGGGGCTTTATACGCAGTATTTT
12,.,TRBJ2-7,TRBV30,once,CAWSRQSYEQYF,TGTGCCTGGAGTCGACAGTCCTACGAGCAGTACTTC
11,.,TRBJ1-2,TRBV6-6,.,CAGQGNYGYTF,TGTGCCGGCCAGGGTAACTATGGCTACACCTTC
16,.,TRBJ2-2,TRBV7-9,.,CASSLNAQARTGELFF,TGTGCCAGCAGCTTAAACGCCCAGGCTAGGACCGGGGAGCTGTTTTTT
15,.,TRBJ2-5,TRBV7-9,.,CASSGGSDRKETQYF,TGTGCCAGCAGCGGGGGGTCGGACAGAAAAGAGACCCAGTACTTC
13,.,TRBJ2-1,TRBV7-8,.,CASSLAAKDEQFF,TGTGCCAGCAGCTTGGCTGCGAAGGATGAGCAGTTCTTC
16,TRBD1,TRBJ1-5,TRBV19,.,CASGTGGLGSNQPQHF,TGTGCCAGCGGGACAGGGGGCTTAGGAAGCAATCAGCCCCAGCATTTT
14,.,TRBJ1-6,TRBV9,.,CASSALEYGSPLHF,TGTGCCAGCAGCGCTCTTGAGTATGGTTCACCCCTCCACTTT
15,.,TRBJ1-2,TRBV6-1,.,CASSVSPAGGDGYTF,TGTGCCAGCAGTGTATCCCCGGCAGGCGGGGATGGCTACACCTTC
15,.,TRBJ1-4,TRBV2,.,CASSAVGTSNEKLFF,TGTGCCAGCAGTGCTGTCGGGACATCTAATGAAAAACTGTTTTTT
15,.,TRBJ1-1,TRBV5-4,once,CASSLAGTPNTEAFF,TGTGCCAGCAGCTTGGCCGGAACTCCAAACACTGAAGCTTTCTTT
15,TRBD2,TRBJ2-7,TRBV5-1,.,CASSLTTSGADEQYF,TGCGCCAGCAGCTTGACGACTAGCGGGGCAGACGAGCAGTACTTC
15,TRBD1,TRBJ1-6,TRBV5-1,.,CASSTRTGGNSPLHF,TGCGCCAGCAGCACCCGGACAGGAGGGAATTCACCCCTCCACTTT
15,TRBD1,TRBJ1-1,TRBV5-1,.,CASSLTGGLNTEAFF,TGCGCCAGCAGCTTGACAGGGGGGTTGAACACTGAAGCTTTCTTT
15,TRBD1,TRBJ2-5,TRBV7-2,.,CASSLNRGAQETQYF,TGTGCCAGCAGCCTCAACAGGGGGGCGCAAGAGACCCAGTACTTC
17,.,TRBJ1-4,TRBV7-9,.,CASSLERGKEGSEKLFF,TGTGCCAGCAGCTTAGAGAGGGGGAAAGAGGGGAGTGAAAAACTGTTTTTT
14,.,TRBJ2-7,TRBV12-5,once,CASGLGGRVHEQYF,TGTGCTAGTGGTTTGGGCGGCCGGGTCCACGAGCAGTACTTC
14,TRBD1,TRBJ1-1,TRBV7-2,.,CASSPTSGQVEAFF,TGTGCCAGCAGCCCGACATCGGGACAGGTTGAAGCTTTCTTT